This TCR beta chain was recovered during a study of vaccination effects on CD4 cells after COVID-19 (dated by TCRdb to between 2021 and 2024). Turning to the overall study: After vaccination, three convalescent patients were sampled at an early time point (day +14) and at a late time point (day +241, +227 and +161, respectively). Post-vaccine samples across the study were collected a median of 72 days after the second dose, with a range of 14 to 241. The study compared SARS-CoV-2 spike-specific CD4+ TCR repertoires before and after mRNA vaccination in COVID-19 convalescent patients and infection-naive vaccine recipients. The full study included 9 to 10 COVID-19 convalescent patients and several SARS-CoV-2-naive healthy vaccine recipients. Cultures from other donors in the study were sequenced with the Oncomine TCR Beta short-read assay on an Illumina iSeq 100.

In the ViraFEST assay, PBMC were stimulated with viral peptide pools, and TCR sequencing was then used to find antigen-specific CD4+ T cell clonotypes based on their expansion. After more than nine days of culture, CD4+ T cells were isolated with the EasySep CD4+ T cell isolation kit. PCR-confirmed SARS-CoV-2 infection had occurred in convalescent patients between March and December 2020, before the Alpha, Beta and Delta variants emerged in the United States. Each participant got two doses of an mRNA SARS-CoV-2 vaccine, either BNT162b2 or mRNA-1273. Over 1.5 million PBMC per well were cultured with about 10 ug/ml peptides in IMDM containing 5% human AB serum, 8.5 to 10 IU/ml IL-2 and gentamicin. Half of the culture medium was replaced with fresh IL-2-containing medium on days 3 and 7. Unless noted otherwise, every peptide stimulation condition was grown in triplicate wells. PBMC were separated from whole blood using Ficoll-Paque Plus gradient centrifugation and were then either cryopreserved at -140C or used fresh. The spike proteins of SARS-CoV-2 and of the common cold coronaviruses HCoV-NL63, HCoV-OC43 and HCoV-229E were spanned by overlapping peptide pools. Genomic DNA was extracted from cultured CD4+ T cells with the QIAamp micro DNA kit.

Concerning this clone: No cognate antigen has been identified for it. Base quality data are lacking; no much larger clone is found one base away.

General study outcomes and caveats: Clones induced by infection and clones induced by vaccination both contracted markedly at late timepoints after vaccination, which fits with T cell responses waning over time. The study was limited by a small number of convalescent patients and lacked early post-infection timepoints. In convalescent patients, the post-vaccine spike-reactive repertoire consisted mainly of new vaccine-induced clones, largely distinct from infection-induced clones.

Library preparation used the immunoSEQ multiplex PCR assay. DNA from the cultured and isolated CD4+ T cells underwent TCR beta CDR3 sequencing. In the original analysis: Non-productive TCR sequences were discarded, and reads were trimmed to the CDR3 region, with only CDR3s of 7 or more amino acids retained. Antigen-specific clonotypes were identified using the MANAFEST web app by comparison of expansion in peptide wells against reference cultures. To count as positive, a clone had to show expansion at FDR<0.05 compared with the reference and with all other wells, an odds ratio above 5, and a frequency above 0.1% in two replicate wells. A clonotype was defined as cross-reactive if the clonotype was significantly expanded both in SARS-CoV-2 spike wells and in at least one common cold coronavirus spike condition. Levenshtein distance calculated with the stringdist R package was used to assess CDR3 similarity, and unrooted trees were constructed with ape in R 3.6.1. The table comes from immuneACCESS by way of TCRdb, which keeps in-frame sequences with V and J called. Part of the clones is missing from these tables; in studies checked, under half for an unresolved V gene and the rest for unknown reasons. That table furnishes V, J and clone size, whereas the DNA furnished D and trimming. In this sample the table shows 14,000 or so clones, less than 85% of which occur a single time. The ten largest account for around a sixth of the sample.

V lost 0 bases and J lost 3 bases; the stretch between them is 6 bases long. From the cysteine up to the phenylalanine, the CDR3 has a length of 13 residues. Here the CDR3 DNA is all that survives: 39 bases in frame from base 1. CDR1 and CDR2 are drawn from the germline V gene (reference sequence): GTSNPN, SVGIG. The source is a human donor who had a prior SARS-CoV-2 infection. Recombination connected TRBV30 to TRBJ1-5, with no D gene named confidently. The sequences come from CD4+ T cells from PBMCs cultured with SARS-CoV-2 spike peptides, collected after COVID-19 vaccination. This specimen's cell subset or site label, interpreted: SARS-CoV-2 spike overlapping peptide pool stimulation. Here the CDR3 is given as CAWSVAFNQPQHF. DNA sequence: TGTGCCTGGAGTGTGGCCTTCAATCAGCCCCAGCATTTT.